Described below is a single T cell receptor (beta chain) sequence and its context. The data were obtained in a study of blood T cell repertoires in COVID-19. Study at large: COVID-19 samples, acute and convalescent, were from the United States, Italy and Spain. The analysed material was cDNA or gDNA that came from T cells, B-cell-depleted T cells, or PBMCs.

Original processing notes: Nucleated cell number was recorded as an estimate derived from reference gene primer amplification. The method was immunoSEQ multiplex PCR; TCRdb's version includes in-frame clones alone and lacks a portion of them. V and J calls and clone size are copied from that table; D and trimming were computed from the DNA. The data contain some 270,000 clones, 80% to 90% of them singletons. The CDR3 runs 15 residues. Sequenced material: peripheral blood. The chain uses TRBV12-1 and TRBJ1-3; the D call of TRBD1 is as the table states it, not checked on the DNA. TRBV12-1 is a known pseudogene. The receptor comes from a woman in her 70s with acute or convalescent COVID-19. The CDR3 nucleotides read TGTGCCAGCAGCCCCAAGGGGGAGTCTGGAAACACCATATATTTT. It codes for CASSPKGESGNTIYF.